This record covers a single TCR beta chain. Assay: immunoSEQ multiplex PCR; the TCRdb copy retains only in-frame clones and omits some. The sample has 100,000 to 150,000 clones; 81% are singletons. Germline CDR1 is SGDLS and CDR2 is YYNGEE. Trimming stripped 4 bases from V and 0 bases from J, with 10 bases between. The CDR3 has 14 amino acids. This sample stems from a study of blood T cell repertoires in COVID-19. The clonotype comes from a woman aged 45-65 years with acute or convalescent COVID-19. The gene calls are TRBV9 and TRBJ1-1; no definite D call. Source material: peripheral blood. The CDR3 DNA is TGTGCCAGCAGCCCCCGACACCTGAACACTGAAGCTTTCTTT. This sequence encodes CASSPRHLNTEAFF.